This paragraph reports one T cell receptor (beta chain). Its antigen is still unknown. This sample is part of a study of Graves' ophthalmopathy and Graves' hyperthyroidism. Notes on the study in general: Classification of ophthalmopathy versus stable hyperthyroidism by a 13-signature model yielded about 90% sensitivity and 65% to 83% specificity.

Researchers took RNA transcripts and amplified TCR beta CDR3 regions from them. RT-PCR was first run with HTBI primers, then multiplex PCR in a second round. TCRdb independently ran MiXCR on the multiplex PCR reads; one entry per CDR3 protein. The sample shows 900,000 to 1,200,000 distinct CDR3 sequences, 35% to 45% of them seen only once. Hyperthyroidism in these 18- to 65-year-old patients was newly diagnosed, lasting under 2 months. Other autoimmune diseases, uncontrolled infections, pregnancy or lactation excluded patients from enrollment. The diagnosis was founded upon clinical symptoms, serum thyroxine, TRAb, thyroid ultrasound and orbital computed tomography. CDR1 and CDR2 from the germline V gene are SGHAT and FQNNGV. Trimming cost V 5 bases and J 11 bases; bases outside gene matches: 5. The CDR3 length is 13 residues.

The sequencing sample was made of peripheral blood or thyroid tissue (not recorded which). V gene TRBV11-2 combines with J gene TRBJ1-6, with 8 nucleotides matching TRBD1. This sequence originates from an adult man with Graves' hyperthyroidism. The CDR3 here is CASSVQGGAPLHF. The CDR3 DNA reads as TGTGCCAGCAGCGTACAGGGGGGCGCACCCCTCCACTTT.